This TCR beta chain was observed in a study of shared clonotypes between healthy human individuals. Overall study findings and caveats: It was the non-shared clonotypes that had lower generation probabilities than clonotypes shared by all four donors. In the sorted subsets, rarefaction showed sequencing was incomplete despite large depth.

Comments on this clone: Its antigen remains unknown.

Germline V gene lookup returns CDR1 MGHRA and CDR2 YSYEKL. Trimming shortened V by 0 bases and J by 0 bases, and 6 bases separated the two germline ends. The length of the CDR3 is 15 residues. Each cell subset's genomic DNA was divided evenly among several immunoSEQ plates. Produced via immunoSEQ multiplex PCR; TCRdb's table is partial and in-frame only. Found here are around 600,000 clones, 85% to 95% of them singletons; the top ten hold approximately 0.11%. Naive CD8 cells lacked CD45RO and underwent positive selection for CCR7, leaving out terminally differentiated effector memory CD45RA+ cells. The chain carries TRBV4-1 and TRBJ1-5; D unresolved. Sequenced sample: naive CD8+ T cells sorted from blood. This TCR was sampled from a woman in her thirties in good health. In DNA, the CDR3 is TGCGCCAGCAGCCAAGATGCAAGTAGCAATCAGCCCCAGCATTTT. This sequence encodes CASSQDASSNQPQHF.